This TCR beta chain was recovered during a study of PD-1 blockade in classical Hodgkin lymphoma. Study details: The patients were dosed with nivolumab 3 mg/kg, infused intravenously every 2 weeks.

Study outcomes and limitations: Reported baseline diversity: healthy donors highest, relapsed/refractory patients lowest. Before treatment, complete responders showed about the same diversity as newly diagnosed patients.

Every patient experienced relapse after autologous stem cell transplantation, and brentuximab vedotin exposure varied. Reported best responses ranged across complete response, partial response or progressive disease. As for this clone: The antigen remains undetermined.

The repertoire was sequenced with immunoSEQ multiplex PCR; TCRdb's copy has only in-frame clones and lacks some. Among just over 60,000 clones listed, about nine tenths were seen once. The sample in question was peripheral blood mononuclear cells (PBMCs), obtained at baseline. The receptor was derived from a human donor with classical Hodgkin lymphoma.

CDR3 sequence (DNA): TGCGCCAGCAGCTTGGAGGTGCAGCGGGGGAATGAGCAGTTCTTC. The encoded protein is CASSLEVQRGNEQFF. This chain connects TRBV5-1 to TRBJ2-1; 8 bases agree with TRBD2. The germline V gene encodes CDR1 SGHRS and CDR2 YFSETQ. Germline trimming cut 0 bases from V and 7 bases from J; bases unmatched to any gene: 6. This CDR3 region has 15 residues.